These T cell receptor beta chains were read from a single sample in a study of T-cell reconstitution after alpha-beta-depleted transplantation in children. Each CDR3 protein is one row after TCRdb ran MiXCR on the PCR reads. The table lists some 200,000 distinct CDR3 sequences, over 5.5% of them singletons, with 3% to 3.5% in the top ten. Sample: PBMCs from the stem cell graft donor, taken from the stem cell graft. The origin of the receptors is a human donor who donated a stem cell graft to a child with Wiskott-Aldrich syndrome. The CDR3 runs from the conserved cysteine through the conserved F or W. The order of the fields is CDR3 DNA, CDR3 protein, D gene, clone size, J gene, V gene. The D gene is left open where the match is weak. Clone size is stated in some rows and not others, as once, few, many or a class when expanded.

DNA: TGCGCCAGCAGCTCCACGGACAGGGTATGGGAGCAGTACTTC
CDR3: CASSSTDRVWEQYF
D: TRBD1
size: many
J: TRBJ2-7
V: TRBV5-1

DNA: TGCGCCAGCAGCTTGGCAGGGAGTGTCAATCAGCCCCAGCATTTT
CDR3: CASSLAGSVNQPQHF
D: NA
size: many
J: TRBJ1-5
V: TRBV5-1

DNA: TGCGCCAGCAGCTCGGACAGGAGGTTCGCTGAAGCTTTCTTT
CDR3: CASSSDRRFAEAFF
D: TRBD1
size: NA
J: TRBJ1-1
V: TRBV5-1

DNA: TGTGCCAGCAGAAGTAAGGGGCACAGGGGGGGCACAGATACGCAGTATTTT
CDR3: CASRSKGHRGGTDTQYF
D: TRBD1
size: many
J: TRBJ2-3
V: TRBV7-9

DNA: TGCAGCGTTGAGAGGGGGGGTAGAAAGACCCAGTACTTC
CDR3: CSVERGGRKTQYF
D: NA
size: many
J: TRBJ2-5
V: TRBV29-1

DNA: TGCGCCAGCAGCCCGGAAATGAACGACTATGGCTACACCTTC
CDR3: CASSPEMNDYGYTF
D: NA
size: NA
J: TRBJ1-2
V: TRBV4-1

DNA: TGTGCCAGCAGCCCACAGGGGAATGGCGAAAAACTGTTTTTT
CDR3: CASSPQGNGEKLFF
D: TRBD1
size: many
J: TRBJ1-4
V: TRBV7-2

DNA: TGTGCCACCAGCAGAGATCATGGCAGGGCTTCCTATAATTCACCCCTCCACTTT
CDR3: CATSRDHGRASYNSPLHF
D: NA
size: many
J: TRBJ1-6
V: TRBV15

DNA: TGCGCCAGCAGTGTATGGGGACAGGCAACAGATACGCAGTATTTT
CDR3: CASSVWGQATDTQYF
D: TRBD1
size: many
J: TRBJ2-3
V: TRBV10-2

DNA: TGCAGCGTTGAATGGGGGACGGACATTTTGTATGAGCAGTTCTTC
CDR3: CSVEWGTDILYEQFF
D: NA
size: many
J: TRBJ2-1
V: TRBV29-1

DNA: TGTGCCAGCAGCTTAGATGCTAGCGGGATATGGAATGAGCAGTTCTTC
CDR3: CASSLDASGIWNEQFF
D: TRBD2
size: many
J: TRBJ2-1
V: TRBV7-2

DNA: TGCAGCGTCGGAGCGGTTTCAGGGCCATATGGTTATGAGCAGTTCTTC
CDR3: CSVGAVSGPYGYEQFF
D: NA
size: NA
J: TRBJ2-1
V: TRBV29-1

DNA: TGCGCCAGCAGCCCTCGCCGGACTAGCGGGAGGCGGGCAATACAGTATACGCAGTATTTT
CDR3: CASSPRRTSGRRAIQYTQYF
D: TRBD2
size: few
J: TRBJ2-3
V: TRBV5-1

DNA: TGTGCCACCAGTTCCTCGGGTAGCACAGATACGCAGTATTTT
CDR3: CATSSSGSTDTQYF
D: NA
size: many
J: TRBJ2-3
V: TRBV24-1

DNA: TGTGCCAGCAGTTGGGACAGTCTCTCCTATGGCTACACCTTC
CDR3: CASSWDSLSYGYTF
D: TRBD1
size: many
J: TRBJ1-2
V: TRBV12-3/TRBV12-4

DNA: TGTGCCAGCAGCTTAGCGCAGTCCTACGAGCAGTACTTC
CDR3: CASSLAQSYEQYF
D: NA
size: few
J: TRBJ2-7
V: TRBV7-8

DNA: TGTGCCAGCCAAGTGGGGGGGACTTCATACAATGAGCAGTTCTTC
CDR3: CASQVGGTSYNEQFF
D: TRBD2
size: many
J: TRBJ2-1
V: TRBV2

DNA: TGTGCCAGCAGTGAAGCGCGGGGGGGCTTAGTGGGCTACACCTTC
CDR3: CASSEARGGLVGYTF
D: NA
size: many
J: TRBJ1-2
V: TRBV2

DNA: TGCGCCAGCCCCTATGGCTACACCTTC
CDR3: CASPYGYTF
D: NA
size: few
J: TRBJ1-2
V: TRBV23-1

DNA: TGTGCCAGCAGTTTAGCTCTTAGTCGACTGAACACTGAAGCTTTCTTT
CDR3: CASSLALSRLNTEAFF
D: NA
size: many
J: TRBJ1-1
V: TRBV7-8

DNA: TGTGCCAGCTCCTCCGGGACTAGCGGCTACGAGCAGTACTTC
CDR3: CASSSGTSGYEQYF
D: TRBD2
size: many
J: TRBJ2-7
V: TRBV18

DNA: TGTGCCAGCACCGGGGGACCTTCGAACACTGAAGCTTTCTTT
CDR3: CASTGGPSNTEAFF
D: NA
size: many
J: TRBJ1-1
V: TRBV12-3/TRBV12-4

DNA: TGTGCCAGCAGCCCCGGACAGCTCTGCTACGAGCAGTACTTC
CDR3: CASSPGQLCYEQYF
D: NA
size: NA
J: TRBJ2-7
V: TRBV13

DNA: TGTGCCAGCAGCTTGACAGGGGGCTCTTTCAGGGAGCAGTACTTC
CDR3: CASSLTGGSFREQYF
D: TRBD1
size: many
J: TRBJ2-7
V: TRBV5-6

DNA: TGTGCCAGCAGTGAATCATGGTTACGGTACTTC
CDR3: CASSESWLRYF
D: NA
size: many
J: TRBJ2-7
V: TRBV25-1

DNA: TGCGCCAGCAGCTTGTGGGACGGGAATGCCCGAAACACTGAAGCTTTCTTT
CDR3: CASSLWDGNARNTEAFF
D: NA
size: NA
J: TRBJ1-1
V: TRBV5-1

DNA: TGTGCCAGCAGCCCGGACCTGGACGAGACCCAGTACTTC
CDR3: CASSPDLDETQYF
D: NA
size: NA
J: TRBJ2-5
V: TRBV5-5

DNA: TGTGCCAGCAGTTACGGGGGGATCTCTGGAAACACCATATATTTT
CDR3: CASSYGGISGNTIYF
D: NA
size: many
J: TRBJ1-3
V: TRBV6-5

DNA: TGTGCCAGCAGTTACCCTAATCAGGGTTCTGGAAACACCATATATTTT
CDR3: CASSYPNQGSGNTIYF
D: NA
size: many
J: TRBJ1-3
V: TRBV6-5

DNA: TGTGCCAGCAGCTTAGACCCGAGGGGGTCCTACAATGAGCAGTTCTTC
CDR3: CASSLDPRGSYNEQFF
D: NA
size: many
J: TRBJ2-1
V: TRBV7-6

DNA: TGTGCCGGCAGAGCGACAGGGGGGGACACTGAAGCTTTCTTT
CDR3: CAGRATGGDTEAFF
D: TRBD1
size: many
J: TRBJ1-1
V: TRBV28

DNA: TGTGCCAGCACCGACCGGGGGGGGGGAGAGCAGTTCTTC
CDR3: CASTDRGGGEQFF
D: TRBD2
size: many
J: TRBJ2-1
V: TRBV6-2/TRBV6-3

DNA: TGTGCCAGCAATCGAGGGACAGATACGCAGTATTTT
CDR3: CASNRGTDTQYF
D: NA
size: many
J: TRBJ2-3
V: TRBV25-1

DNA: TGTGCCAGCAGCTTAGGATCGGGCGGGAGCGCAGATACGCAGTATTTT
CDR3: CASSLGSGGSADTQYF
D: TRBD2
size: many
J: TRBJ2-3
V: TRBV7-2

DNA: TGCAGCGTTGACGTCGACCAAGGGGAGACCCAGTACTTC
CDR3: CSVDVDQGETQYF
D: NA
size: many
J: TRBJ2-5
V: TRBV29-1

DNA: TGTGCCAGCAGCCATGAAGGAGGAGGAGGGAACACCATATATTTT
CDR3: CASSHEGGGGNTIYF
D: NA
size: many
J: TRBJ1-3
V: TRBV25-1

DNA: TGTGCCAGCAGACATCAGGGAAGCGACGAGCAGTACTTC
CDR3: CASRHQGSDEQYF
D: NA
size: many
J: TRBJ2-7
V: TRBV12-3/TRBV12-4

DNA: TGCAGCGTTGTTAGACTAGCGGGGGGCTCCCACACCGGGGAGCTGTTTTTT
CDR3: CSVVRLAGGSHTGELFF
D: TRBD2
size: many
J: TRBJ2-2
V: TRBV29-1

DNA: TGCAGTGCTAGGGGACTACGTGAGCAGTTCTTC
CDR3: CSARGLREQFF
D: TRBD2
size: many
J: TRBJ2-1
V: TRBV20-1

DNA: TGTGCCAGCAGTGACCGCCGGGACACAGATACGCAGTATTTT
CDR3: CASSDRRDTDTQYF
D: NA
size: many
J: TRBJ2-3
V: TRBV6-1

DNA: TGTGCCAGCAGCCAAGATATCGAGGGAACGCAGTACTTC
CDR3: CASSQDIEGTQYF
D: NA
size: many
J: TRBJ2-7
V: TRBV3-1

DNA: TGTGCCAGCAGCTTAGACAGTCCCTCCCTAGCGGGAGATAAAAATGAGCAGTTCTTC
CDR3: CASSLDSPSLAGDKNEQFF
D: TRBD2
size: many
J: TRBJ2-1
V: TRBV11-2

DNA: TGTGCCAGCAGCTTGGGGCCGAACACTGAAGCTTTCTTT
CDR3: CASSLGPNTEAFF
D: NA
size: many
J: TRBJ1-1
V: TRBV5-5

DNA: TGTGCCAGCAGTGAACAGGGGAGCCAGTTCTTC
CDR3: CASSEQGSQFF
D: NA
size: NA
J: TRBJ2-1
V: TRBV2

DNA: TGTGCCAGCAGTTCCCCCCGTTCTAAGGTCTACGAGCAGTACTTC
CDR3: CASSSPRSKVYEQYF
D: NA
size: many
J: TRBJ2-7
V: TRBV6-5

DNA: TGTGCCAGCAGGGTGACAGGGGAGCCTACTGAAGCTTTCTTT
CDR3: CASRVTGEPTEAFF
D: TRBD1
size: many
J: TRBJ1-1
V: TRBV12-3/TRBV12-4

DNA: TGTGCCAGCAGCCAAGATGAAGTCCGCACAGATACGCAGTATTTT
CDR3: CASSQDEVRTDTQYF
D: NA
size: NA
J: TRBJ2-3
V: TRBV3-1

DNA: TGTGCCAGCAGCCAAGGAGCCCTCACCGGGGAGCTGTTTTTT
CDR3: CASSQGALTGELFF
D: NA
size: NA
J: TRBJ2-2
V: TRBV3-1

DNA: TGTGCCACCTCGACAGACTTGAACACTGAAGCTTTCTTT
CDR3: CATSTDLNTEAFF
D: NA
size: many
J: TRBJ1-1
V: TRBV15

DNA: TGCGCCAGCAGCCCCTCGGGACAGAGAACCGGGGAGCTGTTTTTT
CDR3: CASSPSGQRTGELFF
D: TRBD1
size: NA
J: TRBJ2-2
V: TRBV5-1

DNA: TGTGCCAGCTCACCTTTAGGATCGCCTTCATACGAGCAGTACTTC
CDR3: CASSPLGSPSYEQYF
D: NA
size: NA
J: TRBJ2-7
V: TRBV18

DNA: TGCAGTGCTAGAGCGGGGGGAATGGGAGATACGCAGTATTTT
CDR3: CSARAGGMGDTQYF
D: TRBD2
size: many
J: TRBJ2-3
V: TRBV20-1

DNA: TGTGCCAGCAGTTTATACAGCTCCTACGAGCAGTACTTC
CDR3: CASSLYSSYEQYF
D: NA
size: NA
J: TRBJ2-7
V: TRBV12-3/TRBV12-4

DNA: TGTGCCAGCTCACCAATCTTCGGAGACAATGAGCAGTTCTTC
CDR3: CASSPIFGDNEQFF
D: NA
size: NA
J: TRBJ2-1
V: TRBV18

DNA: TGTGCCAGCAGCCCCCTAGGGGGGGCCTACGAGCAGTACTTC
CDR3: CASSPLGGAYEQYF
D: NA
size: many
J: TRBJ2-7
V: TRBV7-9

DNA: TGTGCCAGCAGCTTAGCCCCGCCGGGACTAGCGGGGGACAAAGAGACCCAGTACTTC
CDR3: CASSLAPPGLAGDKETQYF
D: TRBD2
size: many
J: TRBJ2-5
V: TRBV11-1

DNA: TGTGCCAGCATAGAGGGCGCGAGGGCTGAGCAGTTCTTC
CDR3: CASIEGARAEQFF
D: NA
size: many
J: TRBJ2-1
V: TRBV2

DNA: TGTGCCAGCACCCTGCAGAATCAGCCCCAGCATTTT
CDR3: CASTLQNQPQHF
D: NA
size: many
J: TRBJ1-5
V: TRBV12-3/TRBV12-4

DNA: TGCGCCAGCAGCGACAATAGCAATCAGCCCCAGCATTTT
CDR3: CASSDNSNQPQHF
D: NA
size: few
J: TRBJ1-5
V: TRBV5-1